This T cell receptor (beta chain) was recorded in a study of T-cell memory formation after mild COVID-19. In its sample, this clonotype was seen a few times. One entry per CDR3 protein, called by TCRdb with MiXCR from the 5' RACE reads. The table has a few hundred thousand distinct CDR3 sequences, approximately 20% seen once. CDR1 is SGDLS, CDR2 YYNGEE, per germline. This CDR3 has 14 amino acids. Trimming removed 5 bases from V and 4 bases from J, with 12 bases in between. The chain couples TRBV9 to TRBJ1-4; D is unclear. The material sequenced was PBMCs or a T cell subset sorted from them (not recorded which). The clonotype was recovered from a man aged 18 to 29 who had mild COVID-19 (a few samples of this study predate the infection). Cell type and time point are not known. The CDR3 region is CASSFGPGNEKLFF. The CDR3 bases are TGTGCCAGCAGTTTCGGGCCGGGTAATGAAAAACTGTTTTTT. Together with reference TRBV9 and TRBJ1-4, the CDR3 gives the full variable domain: DSGVTQTPKHLITATGQRVTLRCSPRSGDLSVYWYQQSLDQGLQFLIQYYNGEERAKGNILERFSAQQFPDLHSELNLSSLELGDSALYFCASSFGPGNEKLFFGSGTQLSVL.